The clone carrying this T cell receptor beta chain has at least ten counts. No antigen is known for it. This specimen comes from a study of neurological immune-mediated disorders. Study outcomes and limitations: Phylogenetic grouping assigned the repertoires of 18 of 34 multiple sclerosis patients to a single related-CDR3 cluster, which may represent a signature. The level of TCR clonal expansion was highest in patients with HTLV-1-associated myelopathy and lowest in multiple sclerosis, where it fell below the level seen in healthy controls.

Trimming cost V 3 bases and J 10 bases, with 7 bases left between them. CDR3 size: 10 residues. Germline V gene sequence: CDR1 DFQATT, CDR2 SNEGSKA (reference sequence). A 10-nucleotide random UMI tagged transcripts in template-switch 5'RACE cDNA synthesis. In TCRdb, the 5' RACE reads were re-called with MiXCR into one record per CDR3 protein. The sample includes about 19,000 distinct CDR3 sequences, 2.6% of them seen just once. This TCR was sampled from a woman aged 18-29 years with multiple sclerosis. Specimen: PBMCs. The chain has TRBV20-1 and TRBJ2-1; no clear D. In DNA, the CDR3 is TGCAGTGCTAGTCTGACAGAGCAGTTCTTC. It codes for CSASLTEQFF.